This TCR beta chain was documented in a study of regulatory T cells in long-lasting Graves disease. Researchers made TCR beta libraries by using iRepertoire HTBI primers and running Arm-PCR on CDR3 regions. Via MiXCR, TCRdb re-called the multiplex PCR reads, giving one row per CDR3 protein. The data hold 350,000 to 400,000 distinct CDR3 sequences, with around 15% observed a single time. This clonotype was seen only a few times. Time point specified: newly diagnosed GD, antithyroid drugs for less than 3 months. Generation of the TCR library employed RNA extracted from PBMCs. Germline lookup yields CDR1 ENHRY and CDR2 SYGVKD. Trimming removed 1 base from V and 7 bases from J; junction bases left unmatched: 4. CDR3 length: 15 residues. These same data were also listed under a study on T cells in Graves' hyperthyroidism and ophthalmopathy.

V is TRBV10-3 and J is TRBJ1-6; 7 bases are shared with TRBD1. The sequences come from peripheral blood mononuclear cells (PBMCs), collected at new diagnosis, from a patient treated with antithyroid drugs. This receptor was obtained from a woman between 18 and 29 years old with Graves disease. CDR3 coding DNA: TGTGCCATCAGTGAGTACGAGACAGGGAATTCACCCCTCCACTTT. Translated: CAISEYETGNSPLHF.